This TCR beta chain was documented in a study of cytomegalovirus exposure and HLA in healthy donors. The study, taken as a whole, reports: TRBV6-2, TRBV6-3 and some other V segments were unresolvable in 87-base-pair reads. It was confirmed in vitro that a few of the CMV-associated chains were specific for CMV antigens.

PCR used 60 Vbeta primers and 13 Jbeta primers. Assay used: immunoSEQ multiplex PCR; TCRdb lists only in-frame clones, some missing. Here the sample spans approximately 200,000 clones, about four fifths being singletons. Details on this clone: Its antigen remains unknown.

In germline, CDR1 is SGHTA, CDR2 FQGNSA. This CDR3 contains 15 residues. The J segment lost 10 bases and the V segment lost 8 bases, leaving 12 bases of the junction unmatched. Sequencing was performed on PBMCs. This sequence joins TRBV7-2 and TRBJ1-6, with 9 bases aligning to TRBD1. This clonotype was obtained from a girl under 18 in good health and CMV-seropositive. CDR3 residues: CASATSGTGNSPLHF. CDR3 bases: TGTGCCAGCGCTACATCCGGGACAGGGAACTCACCCCTCCACTTT.